One and the same sample provided the 29 T cell receptor beta chains below, sequenced in a study of regulatory T cells in long-lasting Graves disease. Time point denoted: newly diagnosed GD, antithyroid drugs for less than 3 months. Researchers made the TCR library from RNA that was extracted from PBMCs. In building TCR beta libraries, iRepertoire HTBI primers were used together with Arm-PCR of CDR3 regions. Using its own MiXCR run on the multiplex PCR reads, TCRdb lists one record per CDR3 protein. Of about 420,000 distinct CDR3 sequences listed, around 17% are singletons. Another study also made use of these data, one on T cells in Graves' hyperthyroidism and ophthalmopathy.

The specimen was peripheral blood mononuclear cells (PBMCs), collected at new diagnosis, from a patient treated with antithyroid drugs. These receptor sequences come from a woman younger than 35 with Graves disease.

This clonotype appeared a few times. This sequence joins TRBV5-5 and TRBJ2-1; 11 positions match TRBD2. J gave up 6 bases and V 0 bases, and 2 bases lay outside the gene matches. Germline values: CDR1 SGHKS, CDR2 YYEKEE (reference sequence). The CDR3 is 15 amino acids. In DNA form, the CDR3 reads TGTGCCAGCAGCTTGGGACTAGCGGGGTTCAATGAGCAGTTCTTC. Its translation: CASSLGLAGFNEQFF.

This clonotype was detected many times. The rearrangement uses TRBV7-9 and TRBJ2-7; D not certain. CDR1 SEHNR and CDR2 FQNEAQ come from the germline V gene (reference sequence). There are 13 residues in the CDR3. Trimming shortened V by 0 bases and J by 5 bases, and 8 bases separated the two germline ends. CDR3 protein: CASSLAASHEQYF. CDR3 DNA sequence: TGTGCCAGCAGCTTAGCCGCCAGCCACGAGCAGTACTTC.

The chain employs TRBV6-1 and TRBJ2-7, with D maybe TRBD1 (7 bases). Between the trimmed V and J ends, which lost 8 bases and 1 base, there was a span of 21 bases. The CDR3 totals 16 residues. Per germline, CDR1 MNHNS and CDR2 SASEGT. CDR3 DNA sequence: TGTGCCAGCCGTCTCTACGGGGCAGGGGGGTCCTACGAGCAGTACTTC. Its translation is CASRLYGAGGSYEQYF.

This clonotype has ten or more counts. This rearrangement joins TRBV9 to TRBJ2-7, with 8 bases that match TRBD1. In germline, CDR1 is SGDLS, CDR2 YYNGEE. The CDR3 has 15 residues. V lost 2 bases, J lost 1 base, and 5 bases stayed unmatched. This chain's CDR3 is CASSVSGGFSYEQYF. DNA for the CDR3: TGTGCCAGCAGCGTCTCAGGGGGCTTTTCCTACGAGCAGTACTTC.

This chain connects TRBV12-3 or TRBV12-4 to TRBJ2-3; TRBD2 matches at 9 bases. The CDR3 is 17 residues long. Trimming took 5 bases from V and 4 from J; bases not matched to a gene: 13. The CDR3 loop is CASSPSRSGRAPDTQYF. The CDR3 nucleotides are TGTGCCAGCAGTCCGTCCCGTAGCGGGAGAGCCCCAGATACGCAGTATTTT.

In this sample, this clonotype turned up a few times. The chain joins TRBV15 to TRBJ2-7, with 9 bases that match TRBD1. The CDR3 is 16 residues long. In germline, CDR1 is LNHNV, CDR2 YYDKDF (reference sequence). Unmatched junction bases numbered 11, after V lost 6 bases and J lost 2 bases. In DNA, the CDR3 is TGTGCCACCAGTCCGAACGACAGGGGGATCGCCTACGAGCAGTACTTC. Amino acids: CATSPNDRGIAYEQYF.

Details on this clonotype: A much larger clone is a single base away; this may be a read error. V is TRBV28 and J is TRBJ2-1; maybe TRBD2 (6 bases). This CDR3 region has 14 residues. Germline V lookup: CDR1 MDHEN, CDR2 SYDVKM. Deletions cut 5 bases from V and 6 bases from J, with 14 bases between. This chain's CDR3 is CASSTSGSINEQFF. The CDR3 nucleotides read TGTGCCAGCAGTACTTCCGGGAGTATCAATGAGCAGTTCTTC. The entire variable domain, with the rest obtained from reference TRBV28 and TRBJ2-1, is as follows: DVKVTQSSRYLVKRTGEKVFLECVQDMDHENMFWYRQDPGLGLRLIYFSYDVKMKEKGDIPEGYSVSREKKERFSLILESASTNQTSMYLCASSTSGSINEQFFGPGTRLTVL.

The genes are TRBV6-2 or TRBV6-3 and TRBJ1-5, with TRBD1 as a possible D gene (6 bases). The CDR3 is 15 amino acids. Trimming left V 5 bases short and J 7 bases short, with 18 bases between. CDR1 MNHEY and CDR2 SVGEGT come from the germline V gene. CDR3 sequence reads: CASSEENVRGQPQHF. The DNA for the CDR3 is TGTGCCAGCAGTGAAGAGAATGTCAGGGGCCAGCCCCAGCATTTT.

This clonotype has ten or more counts. The chain carries TRBV3-1 and TRBJ2-7, with D uncertain. The CDR3 length is 14 residues. Deletions cut 1 base from V and 6 bases from J, with 13 bases between. Germline V gene lookup returns CDR1 LGHDT and CDR2 YNNKEL (reference sequence). The CDR3 sequence is CASSQVDIGAEQYF. For the CDR3, the DNA is TGTGCCAGCAGCCAAGTAGACATCGGTGCCGAGCAGTACTTC.

This clonotype was counted ten times or more. This rearrangement joins TRBV24-1 to TRBJ1-2; no firm D call. The CDR3 sequence is 12 residues long. Trimming took off 4 bases at V and 6 bases at J, with 8 bases between the two ends. CDR1 KGHDR and CDR2 SFDVKD come from the germline V gene. The CDR3 loop is CATSEPGDGYTF. CDR3 bases: TGTGCCACCAGTGAACCTGGGGATGGCTACACCTTC.

The gene calls are TRBV7-9 and TRBJ2-6; 9 positions agree with TRBD1. The trim removed 4 bases at V and 0 bases at J, leaving 19 bases unmatched. The CDR3 is made up of 22 amino acids. The germline V gene encodes CDR1 SEHNR and CDR2 FQNEAQ (reference sequence). The CDR3 coding sequence is TGTGCCAGCAGCTCAGGATCGCGGGACAGGGTAACTCCTTACTCTGGGGCCAACGTCCTGACTTTC. Its protein product is CASSSGSRDRVTPYSGANVLTF.

The rearrangement links TRBV5-6 to TRBJ2-7, with 11 positions matching TRBD1. V dropped 6 bases and J dropped 4; count of bases not matched to a gene: 6. The CDR3 loop spans 14 amino acids. Germline V lookup: CDR1 SGHDT, CDR2 YYEEEE. This chain's CDR3 is CASNTGTGGYEQYF. As DNA, the CDR3 is TGTGCCAGCAATACCGGGACAGGGGGATACGAGCAGTACTTC.

This clonotype has a handful of counts. The chain is built from TRBV29-1 and TRBJ1-1; 7 positions agree with TRBD1. The CDR3 length is 13 residues. The germline V gene encodes CDR1 SQVTM and CDR2 ANQGSEA. Trimming cost V 1 base and J 3 bases; bases outside gene matches: 2. CDR3 sequence: CSVEGQGDTEAFF. CDR3 in DNA: TGCAGCGTTGAAGGGCAGGGGGACACTGAAGCTTTCTTT.

This clonotype occurred a few times. The V gene is TRBV24-1, the J gene TRBJ2-1; tentative D call: TRBD2 (6 bases). The CDR3 loop spans 16 amino acids. Germline V CDR1 and CDR2: KGHDR, SFDVKD. V shed 9 bases and J shed 0 bases, with 17 bases lying between them. CDR3 nucleotide sequence: TGTGCCACCGAACGTAACCTAGCGCCCTCCTACAATGAGCAGTTCTTC. This sequence encodes CATERNLAPSYNEQFF.

The J gene is TRBJ1-2, the V gene TRBV20-1; no definite D call. Germline CDR1 DFQATT, CDR2 SNEGSKA (reference sequence). The V and J ends lost 8 bases and 5 bases respectively, with 9 bases between them. The CDR3 totals 10 residues. CDR3 residues: CSPELYGYTF. The CDR3, as DNA: TGCAGTCCGGAGCTTTATGGCTACACCTTC.

Ten or more counts support this clonotype. The V and J genes are TRBV3-1 and TRBJ2-7, with 11 bases fitting TRBD2. CDR1 and CDR2 (germline): LGHDT, YNNKEL (reference sequence). The junction had 11 bases not matched to a gene; V was cut back by 0 bases and J by 4 bases. There are 18 residues in the CDR3. CDR3 sequence (DNA): TGTGCCAGCAGCCAAGAACTCAGATTAGCGGGAGGGCGGTACGAGCAGTACTTC. This encodes CASSQELRLAGGRYEQYF.

This clonotype was counted ten times or more. This sequence joins TRBV7-9 and TRBJ2-3, with 8 nucleotides matching TRBD2. Germline assignment: CDR1 SEHNR and CDR2 FQNEAQ (reference sequence). V lost 5 bases, J lost 0 bases, and 4 bases stayed unmatched. This CDR3 is 15 amino acids long. The DNA for the CDR3 is TGTGCCAGCAGCCGTAGCGGGGACAGCACAGATACGCAGTATTTT. It encodes CASSRSGDSTDTQYF.

J is TRBJ2-7 and V is TRBV11-2; D ambiguous. Looked up from germline, CDR1 is SGHAT and CDR2 is FQNNGV. This CDR3 is 14 amino acids long. Between the trimmed V and J ends, which lost 1 base and 3 bases, there was a span of 10 bases. CDR3 region: CASSLVAQGYEQYF. Here the CDR3 DNA reads TGTGCCAGCAGCTTAGTGGCACAAGGCTACGAGCAGTACTTC.

This clonotype was counted between two and nine times. The chain employs TRBV6-1 and TRBJ2-5; D not resolved. The V end lost 6 bases, the J end lost 3 bases, and 11 bases lay between the germline ends. Germline V lookup: CDR1 MNHNS, CDR2 SASEGT. CDR3 length equals 13 residues. CDR3 sequence (DNA): TGTGCCAGCAGGGGCATTTTGGAAGAGACCCAGTACTTC. It translates to CASRGILEETQYF.

This clonotype was picked up many times. V and J are TRBV6-2 or TRBV6-3 and TRBJ1-5, with D unclear. Germline CDR1 is MNHEY and CDR2 is SVGEGT. There are 12 residues in the CDR3. V lost 0 bases, J lost 5 bases, and 2 bases lay in between. CDR3 nucleotide sequence: TGTGCCAGCAGTTACTCCGATCAGCCCCAGCATTTT. It translates to CASSYSDQPQHF.

The chain combines TRBV29-1 with TRBJ2-7, with TRBD1 as a possible D gene (6 bases). The germline V gene encodes CDR1 SQVTM and CDR2 ANQGSEA. This CDR3 comprises 14 residues. Deletions cut 1 base from V and 4 bases from J, with 14 bases between. The CDR3 nucleotides read TGCAGCGTTGAAGGACGGGCCAGGGGATACGAGCAGTACTTC. Its translation is CSVEGRARGYEQYF.

Ten or more counts support this clonotype. The chain joins TRBV25-1 to TRBJ1-6; 7 bases fit TRBD1. Germline CDR1 and CDR2: MGHDK and SYGVNS. The V gene end was trimmed by 4 bases and the J gene end by 7 bases; junction bases not matched to a gene: 4. This CDR3 has 14 residues. The CDR3: CASSGWDSNSPLHF. As DNA, the CDR3 is TGTGCCAGCAGTGGATGGGACAGCAATTCACCCCTCCACTTT. Combining the CDR3 with reference TRBV25-1 and TRBJ1-6 gives the whole variable domain EADIYQTPRYLVIGTGKKITLECSQTMGHDKMYWYQQDPGMELHLIHYSYGVNSTEKGDLSSESTVSRIRTEHFPLTLESARPSHTSQYLCASSGWDSNSPLHFGNGTRLTVT.

This clonotype was picked up a small number of times. DNA of the CDR3: TGTGCCAGCAGCTTAGAGAGGGGACAGGGGAGGGACACTGAAGCTTTCTTT. Encoded protein: CASSLERGQGRDTEAFF. The chain uses TRBV11-2 and TRBJ1-1, with TRBD1 identical over 10 bases. The ends lost 0 bases at V and 3 bases at J; junction bases unmatched: 7. CDR1 and CDR2 (germline): SGHAT, FQNNGV. The CDR3 is 17 residues long.

The chain carries TRBV7-9 and TRBJ1-2; possibly TRBD1 for D (5 bases). V was clipped by 5 bases and J by 12 bases, with 19 bases between them. The germline V gene encodes CDR1 SEHNR and CDR2 FQNEAQ (reference sequence). This CDR3 is built from 13 residues. CDR3 loop: CASSTGEVYGHTF. The CDR3 DNA reads TGTGCCAGCAGCACGGGGGAGGTTTACGGCCACACCTTC. Variable domain in full (rest from reference TRBV7-9 and TRBJ1-2): DTGVSQNPRHKITKRGQNVTFRCDPISEHNRLYWYRQTLGQGPEFLTYFQNEAQLEKSRLLSDRFSAERPKGSFSTLEIQRTEQGDSAMYLCASSTGEVYGHTFGSGTRLTVV.

The chain uses TRBV12-3 or TRBV12-4 and TRBJ2-7; TRBD2 is a possible D gene (5 bases). CDR3 length: 15 residues. V was clipped by 6 bases and J by 1 base, with 16 bases between them. The CDR3 region is CASSPRVANSYEQYF. CDR3 coding DNA: TGTGCCAGCAGCCCCCGGGTAGCGAATTCCTACGAGCAGTACTTC.

This clonotype was detected many times. The rearrangement uses TRBV12-3 or TRBV12-4 and TRBJ2-7; TRBD1 agrees at 10 bases. This CDR3 spans 14 amino acids. Unmatched junction bases numbered 3, after V lost 4 bases and J lost 3 bases. This chain's CDR3 is CASSSGTGVYEQYF. DNA for the CDR3: TGTGCCAGCAGTTCCGGGACAGGGGTCTACGAGCAGTACTTC.

This clonotype was detected a few times. J is TRBJ2-6 and V is TRBV7-2; D might be TRBD1 (6 bases). Trimming left V 1 base short and J 2 bases short, with 9 bases between. Looked up from germline, CDR1 is SGHTA and CDR2 is FQGNSA. The CDR3 consists of 16 residues. DNA for the CDR3: TGTGCCAGCAGCTTAGAGGGACATACTGGGGCCAACGTCCTGACTTTC. Translating gives CASSLEGHTGANVLTF.

Ten or more counts support this clonotype. The V call is TRBV5-1, the J call TRBJ2-3; D ambiguous. The germline gives CDR1 SGHRS, CDR2 YFSETQ. Trimming left V 0 bases short and J 3 bases short, with 8 bases between. The CDR3 has 14 residues. The chain's CDR3 is CASSLASQTDTQYF. Written as DNA, the CDR3 is TGCGCCAGCAGCTTGGCCTCTCAGACAGATACGCAGTATTTT.

This clonotype was seen repeatedly, ten times or more. Here the CDR3 DNA reads TGTGCCAGCAGTTACTGGGGACTAGCGGGAGCTGTCTACGAGCAGTACTTC. This sequence encodes CASSYWGLAGAVYEQYF. The chain couples TRBV6-5 to TRBJ2-7; 14 bases fit TRBD2. Unmatched junction bases numbered 5, after V lost 1 base and J lost 3 bases. The CDR3 length is 17 residues. Germline CDR1 and CDR2: MNHEY and SVGAGI.